This T cell receptor beta chain was identified during a study of glioma-infiltrating T cells after dendritic cell vaccination. Study summary: Samples are from glioblastoma patients in Phase I and II dendritic cell vaccine trials. Treatment, given 2003 to 2012, was autologous tumor lysate-pulsed dendritic cell vaccination.

The CDR3 covers 14 residues. Trimming took 6 bases from V and 3 from J; bases not matched to a gene: 7. CDR1 and CDR2 (germline): MNHNS, SASEGT. Primers: 60 V beta forward and 13 J beta reverse. The assay was immunoSEQ multiplex PCR, and TCRdb's table has in-frame clones only and misses some. The sample holds roughly 96,000 clones, 70% to 80% seen once. Sequenced here: blood, sampled before dendritic cell vaccination. The V and J genes are TRBV6-1 and TRBJ2-7, with 8 bases aligning to TRBD1. This receptor was taken from a human donor with glioblastoma. CDR3 residues: CASRGQGALYEQYF. The CDR3 bases are TGTGCCAGCAGGGGGCAGGGGGCCCTCTACGAGCAGTACTTC.